The source of this TCR beta chain is a study of blood T cells in healthy people across ages. Study context: There was about one barcoded beta molecule captured by template switching per two T cells. Regarding the study as a whole: Among T cells, TCR beta diversity per million cells dropped roughly linearly as age rose.

Trimming removed 3 bases at V and 5 bases at J, with 15 bases between. The CDR3 consists of 15 residues. Sample-barcoded 5' priming and a J-beta primer mix drove a second PCR of about 7 to 11 cycles. Each TCR beta cDNA got a 12-nucleotide random molecular identifier. MiXCR, run by TCRdb on the 5' RACE reads, gives a single entry per CDR3 protein. The table records about 780,000 distinct CDR3 sequences, about half of them present only once. About this clonotype: Its antigen remains unknown.

V and J are TRBV12-3 or TRBV12-4 and TRBJ2-3; tentatively, D is TRBD2 (6 bases). This clonotype was obtained from an elderly man in good health. The specimen sequenced was blood. The CDR3 sequence is CASSLDGGSGDTQYF. For the CDR3, the DNA is TGTGCCAGCAGTTTGGATGGGGGGAGTGGAGATACGCAGTATTTT.